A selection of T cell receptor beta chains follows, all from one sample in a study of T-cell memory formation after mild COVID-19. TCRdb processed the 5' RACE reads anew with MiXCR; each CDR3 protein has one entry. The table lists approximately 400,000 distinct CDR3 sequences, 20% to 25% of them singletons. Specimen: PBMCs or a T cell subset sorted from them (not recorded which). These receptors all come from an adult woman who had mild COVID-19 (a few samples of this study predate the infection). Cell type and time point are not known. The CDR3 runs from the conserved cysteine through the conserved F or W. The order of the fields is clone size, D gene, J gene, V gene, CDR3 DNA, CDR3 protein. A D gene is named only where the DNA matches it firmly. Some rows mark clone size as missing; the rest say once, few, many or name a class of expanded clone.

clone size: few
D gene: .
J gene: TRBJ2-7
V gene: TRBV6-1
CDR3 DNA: TGTGCCAGCAGCGACCTTCCCTGGGGGTCATCAACAAACTACGAGCAGTACTTC
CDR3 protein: CASSDLPWGSSTNYEQYF

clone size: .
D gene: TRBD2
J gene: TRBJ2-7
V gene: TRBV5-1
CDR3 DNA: TGCGCCAGCAGCACGAACCGGGAGGCGGCCTCCGGTGAGCAGTACTTC
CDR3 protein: CASSTNREAASGEQYF

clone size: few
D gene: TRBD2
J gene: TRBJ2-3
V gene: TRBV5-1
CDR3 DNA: TGCGCCAGCAGCTTCCCTAGCGGGGGGGCGGAAGATACGCAGTATTTT
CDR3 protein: CASSFPSGGAEDTQYF

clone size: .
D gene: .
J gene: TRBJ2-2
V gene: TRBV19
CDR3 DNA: TGTGCCAGTCGTCCGGATCGCAACACCGGGGAGCTGTTTTTT
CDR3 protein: CASRPDRNTGELFF

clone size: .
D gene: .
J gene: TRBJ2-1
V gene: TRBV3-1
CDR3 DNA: TGTGCCAGCGAACAGGGTGGGATGAATGAGCAGTTCTTC
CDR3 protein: CASEQGGMNEQFF

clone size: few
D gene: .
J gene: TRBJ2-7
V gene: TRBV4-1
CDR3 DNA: TGCGCCAGCAGCCCCAGGGGGGTCCCCTCCTACGAGCAGTACTTC
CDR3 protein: CASSPRGVPSYEQYF

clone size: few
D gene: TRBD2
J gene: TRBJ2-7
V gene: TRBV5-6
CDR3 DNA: TGTGCCAGCAGCGCGGGGGGGGGCTGGTCCTACGAGCAGTACTTC
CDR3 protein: CASSAGGGWSYEQYF

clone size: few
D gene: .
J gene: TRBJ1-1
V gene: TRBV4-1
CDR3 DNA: TGCGCCAGCAGCCAGACACCATTACCGACAAGGGGACGGGTCACTGAAGCTTTCTTT
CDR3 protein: CASSQTPLPTRGRVTEAFF

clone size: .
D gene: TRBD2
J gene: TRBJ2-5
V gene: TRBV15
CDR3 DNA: TGTGCCACCAGCAGAGATACACTAGCGGGAGTGAAGACCCAGTACTTC
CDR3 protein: CATSRDTLAGVKTQYF

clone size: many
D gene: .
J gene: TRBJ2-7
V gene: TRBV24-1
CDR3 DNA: TGTGCCACCAGTGATTCCGGAGCTGCCTACGAGCAGTACTTC
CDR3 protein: CATSDSGAAYEQYF

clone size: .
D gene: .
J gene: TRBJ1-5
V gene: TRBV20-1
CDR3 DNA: TGCAGTGCTAGAGACCAGGGCTCCCTTTATAGCAATCAGCCCCAGCATTTT
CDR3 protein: CSARDQGSLYSNQPQHF

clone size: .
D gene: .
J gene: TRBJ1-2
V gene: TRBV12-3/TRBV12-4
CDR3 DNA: TGTGCCAGCAGTCAAACACAGGGTCAAGGCTACACCTTC
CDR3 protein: CASSQTQGQGYTF

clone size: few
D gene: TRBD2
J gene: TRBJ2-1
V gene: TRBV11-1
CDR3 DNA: TGTGCCAGCAGCCTGACTAGCGGGGGAGAGTACAATGAGCAGTTCTTC
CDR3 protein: CASSLTSGGEYNEQFF

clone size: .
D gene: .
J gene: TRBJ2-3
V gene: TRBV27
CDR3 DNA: TGTGCCAGCACCGCTACGCCTTGGACTATCAATACGCAGTATTTT
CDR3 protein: CASTATPWTINTQYF

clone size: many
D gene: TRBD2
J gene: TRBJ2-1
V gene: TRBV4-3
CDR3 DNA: TGCGCCAGCAGCCCCGGGACTAGCGGATACAATGAGCAGTTCTTC
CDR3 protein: CASSPGTSGYNEQFF

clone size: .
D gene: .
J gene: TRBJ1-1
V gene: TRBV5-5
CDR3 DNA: TGTGCCAGCAGCTCCAAAGGGGGGGCGCGAGTTGTCACTGAAGCTTTCTTT
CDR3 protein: CASSSKGGARVVTEAFF

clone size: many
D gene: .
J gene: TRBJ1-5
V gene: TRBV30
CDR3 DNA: TGTGCCTGGAGTGGGGGACTCTATCAGCCCCAGCATTTT
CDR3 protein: CAWSGGLYQPQHF

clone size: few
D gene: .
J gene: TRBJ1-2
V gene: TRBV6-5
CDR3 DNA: TGTGCCAGCAGTTACTCGGCAGGCCTCTATGGCTACACCTTC
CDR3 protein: CASSYSAGLYGYTF

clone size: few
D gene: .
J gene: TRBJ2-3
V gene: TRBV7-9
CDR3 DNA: TGTGCCAGCAGACCGGGACGGGTAACAGATACGCAGTATTTT
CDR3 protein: CASRPGRVTDTQYF

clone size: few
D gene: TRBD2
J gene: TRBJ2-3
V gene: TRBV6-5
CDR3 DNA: TGTGCCAGCAGTCTAGACCCCGAGCGGGGGAGATACACAGATACGCAGTATTTT
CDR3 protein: CASSLDPERGRYTDTQYF

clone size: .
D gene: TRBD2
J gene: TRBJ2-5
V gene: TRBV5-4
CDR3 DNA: TGTGCCAGCAGCTTGATAGCGGGAGGGCCGGGAGAGACCCAGTACTTC
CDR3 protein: CASSLIAGGPGETQYF

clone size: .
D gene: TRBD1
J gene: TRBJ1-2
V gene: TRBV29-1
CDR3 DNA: TGCAGCGCCCCTCATCCAGGGGGCTATGGCTACACCTTC
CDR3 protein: CSAPHPGGYGYTF

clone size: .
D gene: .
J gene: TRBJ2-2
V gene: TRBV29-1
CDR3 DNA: TGCAGCGTTGCGCGGGACACCGGGGAGCTGTTTTTT
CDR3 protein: CSVARDTGELFF

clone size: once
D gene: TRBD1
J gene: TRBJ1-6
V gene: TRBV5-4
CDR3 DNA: TGTGCCAGCAGCCATCCGGGACAGGGTTCCTCCTATAATTCACCCCTCCACTTT
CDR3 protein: CASSHPGQGSSYNSPLHF

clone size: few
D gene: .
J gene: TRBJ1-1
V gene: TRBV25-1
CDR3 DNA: TGTGCCAGCAGCAAAGGGGCGAACACTGAAGCTTTCTTT
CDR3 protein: CASSKGANTEAFF

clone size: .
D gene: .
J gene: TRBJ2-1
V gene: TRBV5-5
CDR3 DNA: TGTGCCAGCAGCTTGGCGGTCCCCTCCTGGGGGAGCTCCTACAATGAGCAGTTCTTC
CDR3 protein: CASSLAVPSWGSSYNEQFF

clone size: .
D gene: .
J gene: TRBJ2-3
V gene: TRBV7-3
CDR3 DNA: TGTGCCAGCAGCTCGTCCGCTGGCACAGATACGCAGTATTTT
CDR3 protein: CASSSSAGTDTQYF

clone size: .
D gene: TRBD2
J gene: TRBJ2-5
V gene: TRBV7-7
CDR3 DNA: TGTGCTAGCAGCTTAGCGGGCAGTAAAGAGACCCAGTACTTC
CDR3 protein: CASSLAGSKETQYF

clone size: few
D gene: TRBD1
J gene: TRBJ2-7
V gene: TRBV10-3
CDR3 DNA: TGTGCCATCAGAGGGACAGACCTCCAGGGCGAGCAGTACTTC
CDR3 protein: CAIRGTDLQGEQYF

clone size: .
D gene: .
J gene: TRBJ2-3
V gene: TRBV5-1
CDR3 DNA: TGCGCCAGCAACAGGGTGGGCCCCACAGATACGCAGTATTTT
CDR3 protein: CASNRVGPTDTQYF

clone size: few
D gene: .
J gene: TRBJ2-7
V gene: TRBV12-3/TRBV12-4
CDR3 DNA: TGTGCCAGCAGTTTATATCGACCAGGGATCGACGAGCAGTACTTC
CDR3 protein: CASSLYRPGIDEQYF

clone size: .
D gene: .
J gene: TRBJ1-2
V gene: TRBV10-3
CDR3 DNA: TGTGCCATCAGTGAGTCGTTGGTTGGCTACACCTTC
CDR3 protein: CAISESLVGYTF

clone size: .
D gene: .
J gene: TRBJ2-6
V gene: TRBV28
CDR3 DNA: TGTGCCAGCAGTTTAGTCCTCCGACAGGCTGGGGCCAACGTCCTGACTTTC
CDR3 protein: CASSLVLRQAGANVLTF

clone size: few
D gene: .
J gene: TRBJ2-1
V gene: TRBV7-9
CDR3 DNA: TGTGCCAGCAGCTCGAGTCTGAGGAATGAGCAGTTCTTC
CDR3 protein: CASSSSLRNEQFF

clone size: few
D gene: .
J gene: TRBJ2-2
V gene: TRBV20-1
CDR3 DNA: TGCAGTGCTAGCAACAGGGTGCGAAACACCGGGGAGCTGTTTTTT
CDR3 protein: CSASNRVRNTGELFF

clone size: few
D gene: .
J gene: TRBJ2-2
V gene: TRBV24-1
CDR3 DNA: TGTGCCACCAGTGTCGTCGGGGCCGGGGAGCTGTTTTTT
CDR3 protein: CATSVVGAGELFF

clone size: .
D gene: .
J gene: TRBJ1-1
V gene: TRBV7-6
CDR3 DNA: TGTGCCAGCAGCATAAGTATCGGCACTGAAGCTTTCTTT
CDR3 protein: CASSISIGTEAFF

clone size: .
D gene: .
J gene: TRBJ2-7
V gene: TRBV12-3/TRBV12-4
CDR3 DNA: TGTGCCAGCGGACTTACAGGGGAGGTTCCCGTCTACGAGCAGTACTTC
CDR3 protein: CASGLTGEVPVYEQYF

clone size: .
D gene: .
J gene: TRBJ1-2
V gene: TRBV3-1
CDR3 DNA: TGTGCCAGCAGCGTGTTGGGCTATGGCTACACCTTC
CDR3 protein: CASSVLGYGYTF

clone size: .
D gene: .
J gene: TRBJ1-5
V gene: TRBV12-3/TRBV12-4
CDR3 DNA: TGTGCCAGCAGTTTATACTATAGCAATCAGCCCCAGCATTTT
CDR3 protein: CASSLYYSNQPQHF

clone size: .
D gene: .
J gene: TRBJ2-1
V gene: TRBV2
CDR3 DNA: TGTGCCAGCAGTCCCTCGGGGGGCCGAGAGTTCTTC
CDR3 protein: CASSPSGGREFF

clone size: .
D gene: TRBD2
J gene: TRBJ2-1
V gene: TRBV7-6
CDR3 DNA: TGTGCCAGCAGCGAGGAGCGGGGGCCCTACAATGAGCAGTTCTTC
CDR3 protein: CASSEERGPYNEQFF

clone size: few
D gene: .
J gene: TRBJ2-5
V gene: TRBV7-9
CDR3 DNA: TGTGCCAGCAGCTTATCCCGGCCGGAGGAGACCCAGTACTTC
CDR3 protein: CASSLSRPEETQYF

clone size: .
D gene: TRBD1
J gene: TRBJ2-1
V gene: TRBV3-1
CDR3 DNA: TGTGCCAGCAGCCCACCGGGACAGGGGGACCATGAGCAGTTCTTC
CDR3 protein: CASSPPGQGDHEQFF

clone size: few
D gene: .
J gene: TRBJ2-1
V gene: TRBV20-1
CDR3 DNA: TGCAGTGCTAGAGAAACAGGGAGAAGTTCCAATGAGCAGTTCTTC
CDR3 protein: CSARETGRSSNEQFF

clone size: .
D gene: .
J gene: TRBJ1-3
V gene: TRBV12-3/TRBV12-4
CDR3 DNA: TGTGCCAGCAGTCCCGAGACAGGCCCCATATATTTT
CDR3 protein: CASSPETGPIYF

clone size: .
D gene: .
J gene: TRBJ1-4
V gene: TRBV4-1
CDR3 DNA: TGCGCCAGCAGCCAAGAAACGGGGAGTGAAAAACTGTTTTTT
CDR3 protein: CASSQETGSEKLFF

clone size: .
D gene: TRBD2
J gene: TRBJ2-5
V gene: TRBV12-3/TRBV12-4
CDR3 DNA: TGTGCCAGCAGCTGGACTAGTCCAGAGACCCAGTACTTC
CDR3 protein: CASSWTSPETQYF